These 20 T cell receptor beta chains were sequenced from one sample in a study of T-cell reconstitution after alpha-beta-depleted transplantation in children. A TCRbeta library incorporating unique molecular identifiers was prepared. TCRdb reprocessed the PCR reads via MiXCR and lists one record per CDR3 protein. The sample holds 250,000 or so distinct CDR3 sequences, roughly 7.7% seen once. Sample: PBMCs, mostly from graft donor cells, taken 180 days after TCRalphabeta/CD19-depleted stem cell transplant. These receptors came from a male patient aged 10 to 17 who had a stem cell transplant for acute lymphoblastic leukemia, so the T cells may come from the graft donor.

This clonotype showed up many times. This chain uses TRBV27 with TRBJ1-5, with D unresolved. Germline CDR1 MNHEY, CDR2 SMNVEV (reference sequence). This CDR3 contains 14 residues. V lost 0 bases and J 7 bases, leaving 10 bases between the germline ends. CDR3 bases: TGTGCCAGCAGTTTATCGAGTATGGGGCAGCCCCAGCATTTT. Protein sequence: CASSLSSMGQPQHF.

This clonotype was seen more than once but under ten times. The CDR3 nucleotides are TGTGCCAGTAGTATCCTGAGTGTGCGGAGCAATCAGCCCCAGCATTTT. Amino acid sequence: CASSILSVRSNQPQHF. V and J are TRBV19 and TRBJ1-5; unclear D gene. Trimming removed 3 bases at V and 1 base at J, with 13 bases between. The germline V gene has CDR1 LNHDA and CDR2 SQIVND (reference sequence). The CDR3 runs to 16 residues.

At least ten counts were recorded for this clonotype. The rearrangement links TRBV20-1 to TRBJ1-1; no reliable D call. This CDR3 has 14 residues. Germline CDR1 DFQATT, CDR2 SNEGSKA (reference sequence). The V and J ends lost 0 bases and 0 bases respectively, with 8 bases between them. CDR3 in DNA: TGCAGTGCTAGAGATTGGGCTATGAACACTGAAGCTTTCTTT. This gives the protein CSARDWAMNTEAFF.

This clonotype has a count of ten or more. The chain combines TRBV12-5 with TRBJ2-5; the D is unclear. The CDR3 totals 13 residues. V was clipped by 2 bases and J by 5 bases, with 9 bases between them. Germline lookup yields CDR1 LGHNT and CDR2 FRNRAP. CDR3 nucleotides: TGTGCTAGTGGTTTGTCCTCGTGGGAGACCCAGTACTTC. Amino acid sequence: CASGLSSWETQYF.

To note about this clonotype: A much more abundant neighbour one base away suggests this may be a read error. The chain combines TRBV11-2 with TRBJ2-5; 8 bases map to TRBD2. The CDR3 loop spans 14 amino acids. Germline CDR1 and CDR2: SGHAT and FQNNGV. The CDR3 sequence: CASSSQAGEETQHF. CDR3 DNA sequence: TGTGCCAGCAGCTCCCAAGCGGGAGAAGAGACCCAGCACTTC.

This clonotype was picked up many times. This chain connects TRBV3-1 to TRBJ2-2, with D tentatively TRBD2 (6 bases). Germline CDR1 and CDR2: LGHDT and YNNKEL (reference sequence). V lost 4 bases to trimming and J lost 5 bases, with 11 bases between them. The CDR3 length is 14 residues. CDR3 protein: CASSRRDRTGELFF. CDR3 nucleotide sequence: TGTGCCAGCAGCCGGCGGGATCGAACCGGGGAGCTGTTTTTT.

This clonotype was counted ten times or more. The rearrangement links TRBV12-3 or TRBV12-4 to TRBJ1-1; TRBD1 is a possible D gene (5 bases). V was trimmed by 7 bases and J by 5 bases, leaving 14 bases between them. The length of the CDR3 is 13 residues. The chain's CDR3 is CASTPGGGTEAFF. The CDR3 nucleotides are TGTGCCAGCACCCCCGGCGGGGGGACTGAAGCTTTCTTT.

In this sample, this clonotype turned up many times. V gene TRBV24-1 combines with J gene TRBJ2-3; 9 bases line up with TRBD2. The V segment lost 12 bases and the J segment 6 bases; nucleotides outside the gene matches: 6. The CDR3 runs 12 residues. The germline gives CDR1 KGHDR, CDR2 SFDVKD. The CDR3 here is CAASREGDTQYF. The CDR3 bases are TGTGCCGCCTCGCGGGAGGGCGATACGCAGTATTTT.

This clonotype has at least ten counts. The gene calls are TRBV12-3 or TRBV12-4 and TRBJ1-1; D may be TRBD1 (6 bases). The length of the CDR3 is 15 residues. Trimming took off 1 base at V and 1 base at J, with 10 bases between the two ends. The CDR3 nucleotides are TGTGCCAGCAGTTTAGGGGGGGGGGCGAACACTGAAGCTTTCTTT. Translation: CASSLGGGANTEAFF.

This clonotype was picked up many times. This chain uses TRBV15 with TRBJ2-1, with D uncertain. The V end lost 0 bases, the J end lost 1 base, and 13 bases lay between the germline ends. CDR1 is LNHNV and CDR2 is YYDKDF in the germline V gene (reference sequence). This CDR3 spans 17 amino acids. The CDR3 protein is CATSRDLSRASYNEQFF. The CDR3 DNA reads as TGTGCCACCAGCAGAGACCTGTCCCGCGCTTCCTACAATGAGCAGTTCTTC. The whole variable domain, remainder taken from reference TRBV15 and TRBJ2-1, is DAMVIQNPRYQVTQFGKPVTLSCSQTLNHNVMYWYQQKSSQAPKLLFHYYDKDFNNEADTPDNFQSRRPNTSFCFLDIRSPGLGDTAMYLCATSRDLSRASYNEQFFGPGTRLTVL.

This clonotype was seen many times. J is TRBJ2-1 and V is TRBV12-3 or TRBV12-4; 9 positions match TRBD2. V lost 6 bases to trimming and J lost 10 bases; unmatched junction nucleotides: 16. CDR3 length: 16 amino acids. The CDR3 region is CASSGRGERGAGEQFF. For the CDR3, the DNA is TGTGCCAGCAGCGGGAGAGGGGAGCGGGGGGCAGGGGAGCAGTTCTTC.

Here the CDR3 reads CSARGTGLAGYNEQFF. CDR3 DNA: TGCAGTGCTAGGGGCACCGGACTAGCCGGTTACAATGAGCAGTTCTTC. The rearrangement links TRBV20-1 to TRBJ2-1; TRBD2 agrees at 8 bases. The CDR3 has 16 amino acids. The V and J ends lost 3 bases and 4 bases, in that order; junction bases with no gene match: 11. Germline-derived CDR1 and CDR2 are DFQATT and SNEGSKA (reference sequence).

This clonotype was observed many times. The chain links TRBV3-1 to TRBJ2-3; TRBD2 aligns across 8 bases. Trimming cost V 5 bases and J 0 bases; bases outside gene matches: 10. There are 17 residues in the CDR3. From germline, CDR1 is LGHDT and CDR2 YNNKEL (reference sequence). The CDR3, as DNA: TGTGCCAGCAGCAAGAAGAGGTCGGGAGGGAGCACAGATACGCAGTATTTT. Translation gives CASSKKRSGGSTDTQYF.

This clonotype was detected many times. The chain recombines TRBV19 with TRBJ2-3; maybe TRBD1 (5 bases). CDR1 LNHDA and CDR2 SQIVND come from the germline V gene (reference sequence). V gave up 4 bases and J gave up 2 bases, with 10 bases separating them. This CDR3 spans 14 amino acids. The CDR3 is CASSRQGATDTQYF. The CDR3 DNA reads TGTGCCAGTAGTAGGCAGGGTGCCACAGATACGCAGTATTTT.

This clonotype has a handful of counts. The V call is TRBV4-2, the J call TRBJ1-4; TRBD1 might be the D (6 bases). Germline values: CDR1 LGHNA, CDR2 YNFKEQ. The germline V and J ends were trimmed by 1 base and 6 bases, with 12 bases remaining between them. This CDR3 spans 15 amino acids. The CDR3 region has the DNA TGTGCCAGCAGCCAAGCCACAGGGCGGGATGAAAAACTGTTTTTT. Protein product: CASSQATGRDEKLFF.

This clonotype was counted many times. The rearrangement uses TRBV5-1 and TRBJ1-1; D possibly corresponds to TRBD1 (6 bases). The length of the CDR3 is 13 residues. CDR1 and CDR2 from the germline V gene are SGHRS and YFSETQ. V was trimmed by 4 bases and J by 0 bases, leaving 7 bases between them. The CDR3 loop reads CASSGQMNTEAFF. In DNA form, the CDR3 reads TGCGCCAGCAGCGGACAGATGAACACTGAAGCTTTCTTT.

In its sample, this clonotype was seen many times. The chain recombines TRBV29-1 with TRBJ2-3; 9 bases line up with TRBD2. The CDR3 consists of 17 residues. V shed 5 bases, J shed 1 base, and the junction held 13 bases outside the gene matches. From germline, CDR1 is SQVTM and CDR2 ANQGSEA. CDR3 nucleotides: TGCAGCGTTAGGAGGGTACGCGGCGGGAGGGGCACAGATACGCAGTATTTT. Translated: CSVRRVRGGRGTDTQYF.

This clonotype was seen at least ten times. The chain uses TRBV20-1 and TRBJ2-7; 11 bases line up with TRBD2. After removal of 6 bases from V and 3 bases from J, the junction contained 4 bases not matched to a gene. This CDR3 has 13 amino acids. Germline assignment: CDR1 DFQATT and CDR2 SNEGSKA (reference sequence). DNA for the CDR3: TGCAGTGCCGAACTAGCGGGGGTCTACGAGCAGTACTTC. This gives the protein CSAELAGVYEQYF.

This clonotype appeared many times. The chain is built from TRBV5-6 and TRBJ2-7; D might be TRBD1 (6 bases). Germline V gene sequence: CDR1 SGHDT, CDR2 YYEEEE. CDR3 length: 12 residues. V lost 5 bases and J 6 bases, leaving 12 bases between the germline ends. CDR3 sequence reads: CASSVVQGEQYF. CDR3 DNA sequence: TGTGCCAGCAGTGTGGTACAGGGCGAGCAGTACTTC.

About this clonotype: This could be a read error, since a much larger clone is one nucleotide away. CDR3 protein: CASCQEWQGRKPLHF. The CDR3 DNA reads TGTGCCAGCTGCCAAGAGTGGCAGGGGAGGAAGCCCCTCCACTTT. The chain carries TRBV3-1 and TRBJ1-6, with a tentative D call TRBD1 (6 bases). Germline loops: CDR1 LGHDT, CDR2 YNNKEL (reference sequence). The CDR3 is 15 residues long.